The subject of this entry is one T cell receptor beta chain. This sample stems from a study of blood T cell repertoires in COVID-19. TCRdb keeps only in-frame clones here, not all; method: immunoSEQ multiplex PCR. Of 350,000 or so clones detected, around 86% appear once; the ten largest clones hold roughly 4.2%. The CDR3 has 16 amino acids. Deletions cut 3 bases from V and 1 base from J, with 13 bases between. Germline V lookup: CDR1 MNHEY, CDR2 SVGEGT. Material: PBMCs or T cells enriched from blood (not recorded which). This receptor was taken from a woman in her thirties or forties with acute COVID-19. The chain couples TRBV6-2 or TRBV6-3 to TRBJ1-5, with a possible D match to TRBD1 (6 bases). The CDR3 spells CASSYRGGLSNQPQHF. The CDR3, as DNA: TGTGCCAGCAGTTATCGGGGGGGCCTAAGCAATCAGCCCCAGCATTTT.